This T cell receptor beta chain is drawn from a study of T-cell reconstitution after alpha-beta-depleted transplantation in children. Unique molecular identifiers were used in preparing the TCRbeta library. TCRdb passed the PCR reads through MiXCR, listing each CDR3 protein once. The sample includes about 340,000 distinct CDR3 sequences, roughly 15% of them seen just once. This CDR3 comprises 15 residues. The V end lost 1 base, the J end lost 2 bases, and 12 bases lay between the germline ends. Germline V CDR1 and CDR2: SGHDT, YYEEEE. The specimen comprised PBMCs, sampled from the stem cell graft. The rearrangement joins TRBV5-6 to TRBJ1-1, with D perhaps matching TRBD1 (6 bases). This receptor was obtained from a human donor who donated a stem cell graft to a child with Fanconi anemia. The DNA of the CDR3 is TGTGCCAGCAGCTTGCGGGGGCCGTTCAACACTGAAGCTTTCTTT. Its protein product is CASSLRGPFNTEAFF.